This T cell receptor (beta chain) was documented in a study of shared clonotypes between healthy human individuals. In the sorted-subset replicate PCRs, 200 ng DNA, tens of thousands of T cell genomes, was used. This table comes from immunoSEQ multiplex PCR, and its TCRdb copy is limited to in-frame clones, with some not included. The repertoire holds millions of clones, with around nine tenths as singletons. The donor population consisted of healthy HIV-negative adults with no recent acute infections or vaccinations. On this clone itself: The antigen remains undetermined.

The study's findings and limits: Rarefaction demonstrated incomplete sorted-subset sequencing despite large depth.

The germline gives CDR1 LNHDA, CDR2 SQIVND (reference sequence). The length of the CDR3 is 18 residues. The V segment lost 9 bases and the J segment 6 bases; nucleotides outside the gene matches: 20. The TCR originated in a man in his late teens or twenties in good health. The gene calls are TRBV19 and TRBJ2-2; TRBD1 aligns across 9 bases. What was sequenced was naive CD4+ T cells sorted from blood. Subset meaning: CD45RA+ positively selected. In DNA, the CDR3 is TGTGCCAGCAGGGATGGGATGGCCGGGACAGGGTTCGCCGGGGAGCTGTTTTTT. Its translation is CASRDGMAGTGFAGELFF.